The next 16 T cell receptor beta chains were all read from a single sample in a study of CD8+ T cells in alopecia areata. It was cDNA, reverse transcribed from extracted RNA, that served as the sequencing template. TCRdb keeps only in-frame clones here, not all; method: immunoSEQ multiplex PCR. This sample carries more than 85,000 clones, under 45% of them seen once, and the ten largest clones take 0.75% to 0.8%. What was sequenced was CD4+ T cells sorted from blood. Receptor source: a human donor with alopecia areata.

This clone showed up just a few times. This chain joins TRBV29-1 and TRBJ2-4; D uncertain. There are 11 residues in the CDR3. V lost 3 bases and J lost 6, with 6 bases in between. CDR1 is SQVTM and CDR2 is ANQGSEA in the germline V gene. DNA for the CDR3: TGCAGCGTTGACAGGATAAACATTCAGTACTTC. Its protein product is CSVDRINIQYF.

The chain employs TRBV2 and TRBJ2-5; 11 nucleotides line up with TRBD2. Looked up from germline, CDR1 is SNHLY and CDR2 is FYNNEI. This CDR3 contains 15 residues. The ends lost 11 bases at V and 2 bases at J; junction bases unmatched: 10. CDR3 bases: TGTGCCGGTACGACTAGCGGGGTCAAACAAGAGACCCAGTACTTC. Residues: CAGTTSGVKQETQYF.

The chain uses TRBV30 and TRBJ1-1, with D hard to call. The CDR3 is 14 residues long. The germline V gene has CDR1 GTSNPN and CDR2 SVGIG (reference sequence). V was pared by 3 bases and J by 5 bases, with 16 bases between. CDR3 nucleotides: TGTGCCTGGAGCCGACTCCTTCACGGGACTGAAGCTTTCTTT. This translates into CAWSRLLHGTEAFF.

CDR3: CASSLGLRGEQFF. The CDR3, as DNA: TGTGCCAGCAGCTTAGGGCTCCGGGGTGAGCAGTTCTTC. The genes are TRBV11-2 and TRBJ2-1, with D perhaps matching TRBD2 (5 bases). This CDR3 has 13 amino acids. Trimming cost V 1 base and J 9 bases, with 10 bases left between them. Germline CDR1 reads SGHAT; CDR2 reads FQNNGV.

The chain has TRBV30 and TRBJ1-2, with 8 bases aligning to TRBD1. The CDR3 has 14 amino acids. Germline V gene data show CDR1 as GTSNPN and CDR2 as SVGIG (reference sequence). V lost 4 bases, J lost 3 bases, and 7 bases stayed unmatched. The CDR3 bases are TGTGCCTGGATACTCAGGGGGCGCGACTATGGCTACACCTTC. This codes for CAWILRGRDYGYTF.

This clone was found a few times. The rearrangement joins TRBV4-3 to TRBJ2-7, with a possible D match to TRBD2 (5 bases). The V end lost 4 bases, the J end lost 3 bases, and 16 bases lay between the germline ends. The CDR3 consists of 15 residues. From germline, CDR1 is LGHNA and CDR2 YSLEER. CDR3 protein: CASSPEAREIYEQYF. CDR3 in DNA: TGCGCCAGCAGCCCAGAGGCGAGGGAGATCTACGAGCAGTACTTC.

In its sample, this clone was seen a few times. The chain carries TRBV29-1 and TRBJ2-1; D possibly corresponds to TRBD2 (6 bases). Looked up from germline, CDR1 is SQVTM and CDR2 is ANQGSEA. V lost 4 bases to trimming and J lost 12 bases, with 13 bases between them. The CDR3 covers 11 residues. CDR3 in amino acids: CSVVGGRRQFF. DNA of the CDR3: TGCAGCGTTGTAGGAGGGCGTCGGCAGTTCTTC.

The rearrangement uses TRBV29-1 and TRBJ2-7, with 7 bases identical to TRBD2. The CDR3 sequence is 12 residues long. V shed 6 bases, J shed 3 bases, and the junction held 5 bases outside the gene matches. From germline, CDR1 is SQVTM and CDR2 ANQGSEA. CDR3 DNA: TGCAGCGTCGCGACTAGCTACTACGAGCAGTACTTC. As protein: CSVATSYYEQYF.

DNA of the CDR3: TGCGCCAGCAGCCAAGATTCGGGCACAGATACGCAGTATTTT. Protein sequence: CASSQDSGTDTQYF. V is TRBV4-3 and J is TRBJ2-3; unclear D gene. This CDR3 has 14 residues. V lost 0 bases and J lost 1, with 5 bases in between. The germline V gene has CDR1 LGHNA and CDR2 YSLEER.

The V gene is TRBV29-1, the J gene TRBJ1-1; no reliable D call. The germline CDR1 and CDR2 sequences are SQVTM and ANQGSEA. The CDR3 extends over 11 amino acids. Trimming took off 4 bases at V and 3 bases at J, with 6 bases between the two ends. The DNA for the CDR3 is TGCAGCGTTGGGCCGTACACTGAAGCTTTCTTT. The encoded protein is CSVGPYTEAFF.

V and J are TRBV2 and TRBJ1-5; D is perhaps TRBD1 (5 bases). The V and J ends lost 9 bases and 1 base respectively, with 10 bases between them. The CDR3 runs to 13 residues. The germline V gene encodes CDR1 SNHLY and CDR2 FYNNEI. The CDR3 sequence: CARGASSNQPQHF. Here the CDR3 DNA reads TGTGCCAGAGGGGCCTCCAGCAATCAGCCCCAGCATTTT.

The chain is built from TRBV30 and TRBJ1-1, with TRBD1 as a possible D gene (5 bases). The CDR3 covers 12 residues. From germline, CDR1 is GTSNPN and CDR2 SVGIG (reference sequence). The V and J ends lost 0 bases and 8 bases respectively, with 10 bases between them. The CDR3 sequence is CAWSVRWGEAFF. In DNA, the CDR3 is TGTGCCTGGAGTGTACGGTGGGGCGAAGCTTTCTTT. The whole variable domain, remainder taken from reference TRBV30 and TRBJ1-1, is SQTIHQWPATLVQPVGSPLSLECTVEGTSNPNLYWYRQAAGRGLQLLFYSVGIGQISSEVPQNLSASRPQDRQFILSSKKLLLSDSGFYLCAWSVRWGEAFFGQGTRLTVV.

This clone was found a few times. The V gene is TRBV2, the J gene TRBJ2-2; unclear D gene. The V and J ends lost 6 bases and 0 bases respectively, with 11 bases between them. The CDR3 is made up of 15 amino acids. Germline V gives CDR1 SNHLY, CDR2 FYNNEI. The CDR3 spells CASSRIYANTGELFF. The CDR3 nucleotides read TGTGCCAGCAGCCGCATCTACGCGAACACCGGGGAGCTGTTTTTT.

The rearrangement uses TRBV28 and TRBJ2-5, with TRBD1 identical over 7 bases. J gave up 2 bases and V 3 bases, and 6 bases lay outside the gene matches. Germline CDR1 and CDR2: MDHEN and SYDVKM. The CDR3 extends over 15 amino acids. The chain's CDR3 is CASSFLGGQQETQYF. The CDR3 region has the DNA TGTGCCAGCAGTTTTTTAGGGGGACAGCAAGAGACCCAGTACTTC. Complete variable domain (other parts from reference TRBV28 and TRBJ2-5): DVKVTQSSRYLVKRTGEKVFLECVQDMDHENMFWYRQDPGLGLRLIYFSYDVKMKEKGDIPEGYSVSREKKERFSLILESASTNQTSMYLCASSFLGGQQETQYFGPGTRLLVL.

This chain links TRBV2 with TRBJ2-7; D uncertain. The CDR3 totals 13 residues. V lost 8 bases, J lost 3 bases, and 14 bases lay in between. The germline CDR1 and CDR2 sequences are SNHLY and FYNNEI. Here the CDR3 DNA reads TGTGCCAGCGTCAGGTTCTCCAACTACGAGCAGTACTTC. Protein sequence: CASVRFSNYEQYF. Drawing the rest from reference TRBV2 and TRBJ2-7, the complete variable domain is EPEVTQTPSHQVTQMGQEVILRCVPISNHLYFYWYRQILGQKVEFLVSFYNNEISEKSEIFDDQFSVERPDGSNFTLKIRSTKLEDSAMYFCASVRFSNYEQYFGPGTRLTVT.

This clone was counted between two and nine times. The chain is built from TRBV29-1 and TRBJ2-3; TRBD2 matches 10 bases. The CDR3 is 14 amino acids. V lost 4 bases, J lost 9 bases, and 10 bases stayed unmatched. Germline values: CDR1 SQVTM, CDR2 ANQGSEA. The CDR3 sequence: CSVVGLAGDLTQYF. Here the CDR3 DNA reads TGCAGCGTTGTGGGGCTAGCGGGAGATTTGACGCAGTATTTT.